This T cell receptor (beta chain) is from a study of blood T cell repertoires in COVID-19. In the study overall: Material from acute and convalescent COVID-19 was sourced from the United States, Italy and Spain.

Germline CDR1 and CDR2: SGHNT and YYREEE (reference sequence). The ends were cut back, 1 base at V and 0 bases at J, with 13 bases in the middle. The CDR3 length is 16 residues. Produced via immunoSEQ multiplex PCR; TCRdb's table is partial and in-frame only. In the table there are around 260,000 clones, around 87% of which are singletons. The clonotype comes from a woman aged 45-65 years with acute or convalescent COVID-19. The chain couples TRBV5-4 to TRBJ1-2; no definite D call. Sequencing was performed on peripheral blood. The CDR3 spells CASSLSQAQANYGYTF. The CDR3 DNA reads TGTGCCAGCAGCTTGTCCCAGGCCCAAGCTAACTATGGCTACACCTTC.